These T cell receptor beta chains were read from a single sample in a study of blood T cell repertoires in COVID-19. Repertoires were generated with immunoSEQ multiplex PCR, while TCRdb's copy carries only in-frame clones and drops some. The repertoire holds about 210,000 clones, 80% to 90% seen once, with about 7.4% in the top ten. The sequenced material came from peripheral blood. These receptor sequences come from a woman between 50 and 59 years old with acute or convalescent COVID-19. CDR3s include the opening cysteine and the closing phenylalanine or tryptophan. A D gene is named only where the DNA matches it firmly. Clone size is not always given. Where it is, it says once, few, many or a class for expanded clones.

d_gene: NA; abundance: once; v_gene: TRBV19; j_gene: TRBJ2-5; CDR3aa: CASSRGHGQETQYF; CDR3nt: TGTGCCAGTAGTAGGGGACACGGGCAAGAGACCCAGTACTTC
d_gene: TRBD2; abundance: NA; v_gene: TRBV27; j_gene: TRBJ2-2; CDR3aa: CASSSPIKTSGRAHTGELFF; CDR3nt: TGTGCCAGCAGTTCCCCCATAAAGACTAGCGGGAGGGCCCACACCGGGGAGCTGTTTTTT
d_gene: NA; abundance: NA; v_gene: TRBV2; j_gene: TRBJ1-2; CDR3aa: CASRETGMDGYTF; CDR3nt: TGTGCCAGCAGGGAAACAGGGATGGATGGCTACACCTTC
d_gene: NA; abundance: NA; v_gene: TRBV3-1/TRBV3-2; j_gene: TRBJ1-2; CDR3aa: CASGPDTKTYGYTF; CDR3nt: TGTGCCAGCGGCCCGGACACGAAGACATATGGCTACACCTTC
d_gene: NA; abundance: NA; v_gene: TRBV18; j_gene: TRBJ2-3; CDR3aa: CASSPPGIATDTQYF; CDR3nt: TGTGCCAGCTCACCACCGGGTATAGCCACAGATACGCAGTATTTT
d_gene: NA; abundance: NA; v_gene: TRBV5-1; j_gene: TRBJ2-5; CDR3aa: CASSLEALETQYF; CDR3nt: TGCGCCAGCAGCTTAGAGGCCCTAGAGACCCAGTACTTC
d_gene: NA; abundance: NA; v_gene: TRBV3-1/TRBV3-2; j_gene: TRBJ2-7; CDR3aa: CARPCLSPYEQYF; CDR3nt: TGTGCCAGACCCTGCCTCAGTCCCTACGAGCAGTACTTC
d_gene: NA; abundance: NA; v_gene: TRBV28; j_gene: TRBJ1-1; CDR3aa: CASSFPRVSMNTEAFF; CDR3nt: TGTGCCAGCAGTTTCCCCAGGGTCAGCATGAACACTGAAGCTTTCTTT
d_gene: NA; abundance: NA; v_gene: TRBV29-1; j_gene: TRBJ2-2; CDR3aa: CSGGATNTGELFF; CDR3nt: TGCAGCGGGGGAGCTACGAACACCGGGGAGCTGTTTTTT
d_gene: NA; abundance: NA; v_gene: TRBV6-5; j_gene: TRBJ1-2; CDR3aa: CASRFPGVWYGYTF; CDR3nt: TGTGCCAGCAGATTCCCCGGGGTGTGGTATGGCTACACCTTC
d_gene: NA; abundance: NA; v_gene: TRBV11-2; j_gene: TRBJ1-1; CDR3aa: CASSFLEGDRVNTEAFF; CDR3nt: TGTGCCAGCAGCTTTTTAGAAGGGGATCGGGTGAACACTGAAGCTTTCTTT
d_gene: TRBD1; abundance: NA; v_gene: TRBV3-1/TRBV3-2; j_gene: TRBJ2-7; CDR3aa: CASSQELRTGTGGHEQYF; CDR3nt: TGTGCCAGCAGCCAAGAACTTAGGACCGGGACAGGGGGCCACGAGCAGTACTTC
d_gene: TRBD1; abundance: NA; v_gene: TRBV2; j_gene: TRBJ1-5; CDR3aa: CASRGKGTGEINQPQHF; CDR3nt: TGTGCCAGCAGAGGAAAAGGGACAGGGGAAATCAATCAGCCCCAGCATTTT
d_gene: NA; abundance: NA; v_gene: TRBV27; j_gene: TRBJ2-1; CDR3aa: CASSTTRHEQFF; CDR3nt: TGTGCCAGCAGTACTACCCGGCACGAGCAGTTCTTC
d_gene: NA; abundance: NA; v_gene: TRBV11-3; j_gene: TRBJ2-7; CDR3aa: CASSLSSTRPLYEQYF; CDR3nt: TGTGCCAGCAGCTTATCCTCGACACGGCCTCTCTACGAGCAGTACTTC
d_gene: TRBD2; abundance: few; v_gene: TRBV28; j_gene: TRBJ2-7; CDR3aa: CASRGGEMVREQYF; CDR3nt: TGTGCCAGCAGGGGGGGGGAGATGGTGCGAGAGCAGTACTTC
d_gene: TRBD2; abundance: NA; v_gene: TRBV6-4; j_gene: TRBJ2-1; CDR3aa: CASSTSGRAGEQFF; CDR3nt: TGTGCCAGCAGTACTAGCGGGAGGGCCGGTGAGCAGTTCTTC
d_gene: NA; abundance: NA; v_gene: TRBV27; j_gene: TRBJ2-1; CDR3aa: CASSGTNEQFF; CDR3nt: TGTGCCAGCAGTGGGACAAATGAGCAGTTCTTC
d_gene: TRBD2; abundance: NA; v_gene: TRBV18; j_gene: TRBJ2-3; CDR3aa: CASSPWTSGITDTQYF; CDR3nt: TGTGCCAGCTCACCCTGGACTAGCGGAATCACAGATACGCAGTATTTT
d_gene: NA; abundance: NA; v_gene: TRBV5-1; j_gene: TRBJ1-5; CDR3aa: CASSSRAGNQPQHF; CDR3nt: TGCGCCAGCAGCTCCCGGGCGGGGAATCAGCCCCAGCATTTT
d_gene: TRBD2; abundance: NA; v_gene: TRBV7-9; j_gene: TRBJ2-7; CDR3aa: CASSLPSGLAGGTYEQYF; CDR3nt: TGTGCCAGCAGCTTACCTTCGGGACTAGCGGGAGGAACCTACGAGCAGTACTTC
d_gene: TRBD2; abundance: NA; v_gene: TRBV10-1; j_gene: TRBJ2-2; CDR3aa: CASTHSGTGELFF; CDR3nt: TGCGCCAGCACTCATAGCGGGACCGGGGAGCTGTTTTTT
d_gene: NA; abundance: NA; v_gene: TRBV20-1; j_gene: TRBJ1-1; CDR3aa: CSASFSRRFTEAFF; CDR3nt: TGCAGTGCTAGTTTCTCCAGGCGATTCACTGAAGCTTTCTTT
d_gene: TRBD2; abundance: NA; v_gene: TRBV5-1; j_gene: TRBJ2-1; CDR3aa: CASTPQREVNEQFF; CDR3nt: TGCGCCAGCACGCCCCAGCGGGAGGTCAATGAGCAGTTCTTC
d_gene: NA; abundance: NA; v_gene: TRBV18; j_gene: TRBJ2-7; CDR3aa: CASSPTGTYEQYF; CDR3nt: TGTGCCAGCTCACCAACAGGAACCTACGAGCAGTACTTC
d_gene: TRBD1; abundance: NA; v_gene: TRBV28; j_gene: TRBJ1-2; CDR3aa: CASSMGQGAGYGYTF; CDR3nt: TGTGCCAGCAGTATGGGACAGGGGGCCGGCTATGGCTACACCTTC
d_gene: TRBD1; abundance: NA; v_gene: TRBV6-4; j_gene: TRBJ1-2; CDR3aa: CASSDSMTGYYGYTF; CDR3nt: TGTGCCAGCAGTGACTCTATGACAGGGTATTATGGCTACACCTTC
d_gene: TRBD1; abundance: NA; v_gene: TRBV3-1/TRBV3-2; j_gene: TRBJ2-5; CDR3aa: CASSRRDRGYSSQETQYF; CDR3nt: TGTGCCAGCAGCCGCCGGGACAGGGGCTATTCTTCCCAAGAGACCCAGTACTTC
d_gene: NA; abundance: NA; v_gene: TRBV28; j_gene: TRBJ2-1; CDR3aa: CASRGRSYNEQFF; CDR3nt: TGTGCCAGCAGGGGGCGATCCTACAATGAGCAGTTCTTC
d_gene: NA; abundance: NA; v_gene: TRBV27; j_gene: TRBJ2-1; CDR3aa: CASSLSYGGSGGIMDEQFF; CDR3nt: TGTGCCAGCAGTTTAAGTTACGGGGGTAGTGGAGGGATAATGGATGAGCAGTTCTTC
d_gene: TRBD2; abundance: NA; v_gene: TRBV5-1; j_gene: TRBJ2-7; CDR3aa: CASSSPGLDYEQYF; CDR3nt: TGCGCCAGCAGCTCCCCGGGACTAGACTACGAGCAGTACTTC
d_gene: TRBD1; abundance: NA; v_gene: TRBV28; j_gene: TRBJ1-1; CDR3aa: CASTLQGLNTEAFF; CDR3nt: TGTGCCAGCACCCTACAGGGGCTAAACACTGAAGCTTTCTTT
d_gene: TRBD2; abundance: NA; v_gene: TRBV28; j_gene: TRBJ2-7; CDR3aa: CASSPLAGGAYEQYF; CDR3nt: TGTGCCAGCAGTCCCCTAGCGGGAGGGGCCTACGAGCAGTACTTC
d_gene: NA; abundance: once; v_gene: TRBV29-1; j_gene: TRBJ1-4; CDR3aa: CSVAGGAGTLGEKLFF; CDR3nt: TGCAGCGTTGCGGGGGGTGCGGGGACTCTTGGTGAAAAACTGTTTTTT
d_gene: NA; abundance: few; v_gene: TRBV27; j_gene: TRBJ1-1; CDR3aa: CASSLRGTGWTEAFF; CDR3nt: TGTGCCAGCAGTTTACGGGGTACAGGGTGGACTGAAGCTTTCTTT
d_gene: NA; abundance: NA; v_gene: TRBV18; j_gene: TRBJ1-2; CDR3aa: CASSPREEGSYYGYTF; CDR3nt: TGTGCCAGCTCCCCACGTGAGGAGGGGTCGTACTATGGCTACACCTTC
d_gene: NA; abundance: NA; v_gene: TRBV4-2; j_gene: TRBJ2-1; CDR3aa: CASSQGGWDSNEQFF; CDR3nt: TGTGCCAGCAGCCAAGGCGGGTGGGATTCTAATGAGCAGTTCTTC
d_gene: NA; abundance: NA; v_gene: TRBV27; j_gene: TRBJ1-1; CDR3aa: CASSLHGGTEAFF; CDR3nt: TGTGCCAGCAGTTTACATGGAGGTACTGAAGCTTTCTTT
d_gene: TRBD1; abundance: NA; v_gene: TRBV3-1/TRBV3-2; j_gene: TRBJ1-1; CDR3aa: CASSDRGHTEAFF; CDR3nt: TGTGCCAGCAGCGACAGGGGGCACACTGAAGCTTTCTTT